This record concerns one T cell receptor (beta chain) sequence. Its antigen is currently unknown. This specimen belongs to a study of immune evolution from preneoplasia to lung adenocarcinoma. Notes on the study in general: Top clone share appeared to fall from AAH through AIS, MIA, adenocarcinoma.

The germline V gene has CDR1 LNHDA and CDR2 SQIVND (reference sequence). The J segment lost 7 bases and the V segment lost 3 bases, leaving 16 bases of the junction unmatched. The CDR3 is 19 amino acids. TCRdb keeps only in-frame clones here, not all; method: immunoSEQ multiplex PCR. The profile shows 14,000 or so clones, 85% to 90% of them singletons. The source material was FFPE lung adenocarcinoma in situ tissue. The TCR comes from an older donor with lung adenocarcinoma. The rearrangement links TRBV19 to TRBJ2-2; 11 bases align to TRBD2. CDR3 sequence (DNA): TGTGCCAGTAGTATGGGACGTAGGGCTAGCGGGAGGCATGGCGGGGAGCTGTTTTTT. Protein sequence: CASSMGRRASGRHGGELFF.